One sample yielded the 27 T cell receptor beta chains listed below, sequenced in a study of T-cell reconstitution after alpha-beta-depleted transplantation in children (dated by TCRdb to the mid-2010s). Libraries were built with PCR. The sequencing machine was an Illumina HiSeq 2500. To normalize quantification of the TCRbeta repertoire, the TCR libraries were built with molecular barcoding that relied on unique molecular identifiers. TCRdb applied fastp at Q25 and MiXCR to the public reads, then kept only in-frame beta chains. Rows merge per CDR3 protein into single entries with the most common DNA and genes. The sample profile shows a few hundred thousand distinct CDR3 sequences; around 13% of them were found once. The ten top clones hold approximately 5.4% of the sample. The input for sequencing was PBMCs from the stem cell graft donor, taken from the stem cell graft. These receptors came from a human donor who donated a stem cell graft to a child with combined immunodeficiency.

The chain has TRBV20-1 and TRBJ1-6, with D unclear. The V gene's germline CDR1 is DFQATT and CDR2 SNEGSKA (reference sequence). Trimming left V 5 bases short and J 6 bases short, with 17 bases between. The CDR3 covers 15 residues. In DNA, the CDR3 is TGCAGTGCTCCCCTCGGACTCCGGGGTAATTCACCCCTCCACTTT. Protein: CSAPLGLRGNSPLHF.

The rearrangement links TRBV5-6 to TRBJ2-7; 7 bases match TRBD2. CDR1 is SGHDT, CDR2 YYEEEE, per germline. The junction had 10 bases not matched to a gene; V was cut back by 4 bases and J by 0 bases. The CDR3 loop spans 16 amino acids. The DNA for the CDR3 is TGTGCCAGCAGCCACCCTGGGAGGGGTAGCTCCTACGAGCAGTACTTC. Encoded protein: CASSHPGRGSSYEQYF.

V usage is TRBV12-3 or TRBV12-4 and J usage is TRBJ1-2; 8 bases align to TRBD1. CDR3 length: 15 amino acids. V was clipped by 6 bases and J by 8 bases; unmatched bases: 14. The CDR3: CASSRPSGGRKGYTF. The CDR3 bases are TGTGCCAGCAGCCGCCCCTCAGGGGGCCGAAAAGGCTACACCTTC.

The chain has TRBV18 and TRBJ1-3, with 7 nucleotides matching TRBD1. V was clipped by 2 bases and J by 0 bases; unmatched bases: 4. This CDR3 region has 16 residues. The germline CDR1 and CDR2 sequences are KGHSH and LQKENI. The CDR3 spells CASSPENRGSGNTIYF. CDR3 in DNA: TGTGCCAGCTCACCAGAAAACAGGGGCTCTGGAAACACCATATATTTT.

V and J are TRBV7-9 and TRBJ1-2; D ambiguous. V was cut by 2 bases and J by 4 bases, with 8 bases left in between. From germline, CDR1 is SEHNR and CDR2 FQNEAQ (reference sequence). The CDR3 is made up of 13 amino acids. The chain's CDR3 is CASSLLSIYGYTF. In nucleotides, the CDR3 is TGTGCCAGCAGCTTACTGAGCATCTATGGCTACACCTTC.

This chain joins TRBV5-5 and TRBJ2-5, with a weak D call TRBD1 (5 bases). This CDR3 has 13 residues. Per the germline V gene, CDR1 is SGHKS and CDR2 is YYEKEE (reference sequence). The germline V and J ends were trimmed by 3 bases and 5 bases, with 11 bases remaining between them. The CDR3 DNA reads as TGTGCCAGCAGCTCCAGGGCTTTTGAGACCCAGTACTTC. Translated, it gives CASSSRAFETQYF.

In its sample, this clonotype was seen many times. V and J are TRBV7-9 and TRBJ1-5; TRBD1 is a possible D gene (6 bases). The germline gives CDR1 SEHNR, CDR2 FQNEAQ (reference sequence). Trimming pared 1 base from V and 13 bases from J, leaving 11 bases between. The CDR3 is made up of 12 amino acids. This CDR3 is CASSLDYRVQHF. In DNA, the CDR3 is TGTGCCAGCAGCTTAGATTACAGGGTACAGCATTTT.

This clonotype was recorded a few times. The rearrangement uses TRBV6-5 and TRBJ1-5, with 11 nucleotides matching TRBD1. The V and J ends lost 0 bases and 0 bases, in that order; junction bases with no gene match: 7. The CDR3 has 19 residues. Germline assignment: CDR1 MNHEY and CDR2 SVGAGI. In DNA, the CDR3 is TGTGCCAGCAGTTACTCGGGGGACAGGGGGGTGGTTAGCAATCAGCCCCAGCATTTT. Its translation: CASSYSGDRGVVSNQPQHF.

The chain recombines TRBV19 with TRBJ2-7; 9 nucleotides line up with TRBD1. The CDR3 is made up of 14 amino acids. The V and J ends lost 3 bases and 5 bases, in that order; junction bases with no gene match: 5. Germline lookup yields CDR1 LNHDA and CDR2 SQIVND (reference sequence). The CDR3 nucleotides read TGTGCCAGTAGTATCGGGACAGGGTTCGACGAGCAGTACTTC. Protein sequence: CASSIGTGFDEQYF.

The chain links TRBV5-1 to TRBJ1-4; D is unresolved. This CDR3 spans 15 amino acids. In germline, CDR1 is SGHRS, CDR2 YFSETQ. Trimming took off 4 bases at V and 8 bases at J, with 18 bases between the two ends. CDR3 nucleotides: TGCGCCAGCAGCCCTCTACACCCAATGGGGGAAAAACTGTTTTTT. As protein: CASSPLHPMGEKLFF.

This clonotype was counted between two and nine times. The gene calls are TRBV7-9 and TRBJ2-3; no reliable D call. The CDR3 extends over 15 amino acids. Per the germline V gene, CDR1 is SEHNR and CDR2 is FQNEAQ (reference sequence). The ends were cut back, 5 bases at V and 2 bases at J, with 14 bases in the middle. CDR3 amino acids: CASSATDGLTDTQYF. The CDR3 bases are TGTGCCAGCAGCGCCACGGACGGTCTCACAGATACGCAGTATTTT.

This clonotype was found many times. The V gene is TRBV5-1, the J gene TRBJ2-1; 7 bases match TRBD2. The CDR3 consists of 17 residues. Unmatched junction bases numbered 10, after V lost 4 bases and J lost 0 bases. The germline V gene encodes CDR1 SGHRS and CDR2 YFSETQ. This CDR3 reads CASSGSSGVTSYNEQFF. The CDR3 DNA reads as TGCGCCAGCAGCGGCTCCAGCGGGGTGACCTCCTACAATGAGCAGTTCTTC.

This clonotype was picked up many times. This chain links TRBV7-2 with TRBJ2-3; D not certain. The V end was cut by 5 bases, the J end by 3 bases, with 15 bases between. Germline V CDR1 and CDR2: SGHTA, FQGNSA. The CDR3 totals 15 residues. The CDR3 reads CASSPRTLLTDTQYF. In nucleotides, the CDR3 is TGTGCCAGCAGCCCCCGGACGCTCTTGACAGATACGCAGTATTTT.

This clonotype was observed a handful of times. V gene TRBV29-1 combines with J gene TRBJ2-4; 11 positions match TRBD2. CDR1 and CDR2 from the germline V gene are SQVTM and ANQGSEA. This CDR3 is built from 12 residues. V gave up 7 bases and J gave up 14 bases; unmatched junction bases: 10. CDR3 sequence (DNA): TGCAGCGCAACGACTAGCGGGACAGCCAAGTACTTC. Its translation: CSATTSGTAKYF.

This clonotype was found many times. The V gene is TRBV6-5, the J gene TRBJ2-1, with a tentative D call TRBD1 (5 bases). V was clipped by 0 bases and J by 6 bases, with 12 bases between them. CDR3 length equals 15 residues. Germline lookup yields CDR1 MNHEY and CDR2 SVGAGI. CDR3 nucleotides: TGTGCCAGCAGTTACTCAGGGCAGGGATCCAATGAGCAGTTCTTC. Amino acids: CASSYSGQGSNEQFF.

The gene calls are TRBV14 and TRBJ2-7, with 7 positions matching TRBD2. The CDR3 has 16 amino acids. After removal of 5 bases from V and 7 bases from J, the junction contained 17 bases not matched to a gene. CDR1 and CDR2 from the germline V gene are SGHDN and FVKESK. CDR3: CASSDQTTRLAGEQYF. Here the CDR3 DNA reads TGTGCCAGCAGCGATCAAACAACCCGACTAGCTGGGGAGCAGTACTTC.

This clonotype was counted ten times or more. In DNA form, the CDR3 reads TGCAGTGCTCACCGAAGCGGTCAAGAGACCCAGTACTTC. Protein: CSAHRSGQETQYF. The V and J genes are TRBV20-1 and TRBJ2-5, with TRBD2 as a possible D gene (5 bases). V lost 5 bases to trimming and J lost 2 bases, with 12 bases between them. The CDR3 is made up of 13 amino acids. CDR1 is DFQATT, CDR2 SNEGSKA, per germline (reference sequence).

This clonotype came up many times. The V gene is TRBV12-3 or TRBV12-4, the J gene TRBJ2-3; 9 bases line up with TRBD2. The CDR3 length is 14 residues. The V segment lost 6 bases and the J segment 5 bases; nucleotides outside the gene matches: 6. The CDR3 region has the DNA TGTGCCAGCAGCCTTAGCGGGAGCGGAGATACGCAGTATTTT. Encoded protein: CASSLSGSGDTQYF.

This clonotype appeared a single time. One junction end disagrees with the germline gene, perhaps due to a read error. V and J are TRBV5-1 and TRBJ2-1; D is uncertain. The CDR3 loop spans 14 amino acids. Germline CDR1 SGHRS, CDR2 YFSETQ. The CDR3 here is CASSLGDTVNKQFF. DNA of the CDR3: TGCGCCAGCAGCTTGGGAGACACCGTCAATAAGCAGTTCTTC.

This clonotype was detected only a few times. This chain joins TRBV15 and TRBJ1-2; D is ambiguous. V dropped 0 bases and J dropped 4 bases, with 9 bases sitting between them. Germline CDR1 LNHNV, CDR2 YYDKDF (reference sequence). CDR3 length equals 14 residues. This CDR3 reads CATSRDLGSYGYTF. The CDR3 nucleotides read TGTGCCACCAGCAGAGATCTGGGGAGCTATGGCTACACCTTC. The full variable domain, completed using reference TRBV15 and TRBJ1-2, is DAMVIQNPRYQVTQFGKPVTLSCSQTLNHNVMYWYQQKSSQAPKLLFHYYDKDFNNEADTPDNFQSRRPNTSFCFLDIRSPGLGDTAMYLCATSRDLGSYGYTFGSGTRLTVV.

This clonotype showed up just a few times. CDR3: CASSLALYISGSETQYF. DNA of the CDR3: TGTGCCAGCAGCTTAGCACTCTATATCAGCGGGAGCGAGACCCAGTACTTC. V is TRBV7-2 and J is TRBJ2-5; 8 nucleotides line up with TRBD2. J lost 5 bases, V lost 0 bases, and 11 bases had no gene match. CDR3 length equals 17 residues. Germline CDR1 reads SGHTA; CDR2 reads FQGNSA.

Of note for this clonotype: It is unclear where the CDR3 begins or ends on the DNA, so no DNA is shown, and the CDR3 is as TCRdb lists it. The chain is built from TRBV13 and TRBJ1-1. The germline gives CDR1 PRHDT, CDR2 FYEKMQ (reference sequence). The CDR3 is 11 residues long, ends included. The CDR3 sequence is CASSFQVSAFF.

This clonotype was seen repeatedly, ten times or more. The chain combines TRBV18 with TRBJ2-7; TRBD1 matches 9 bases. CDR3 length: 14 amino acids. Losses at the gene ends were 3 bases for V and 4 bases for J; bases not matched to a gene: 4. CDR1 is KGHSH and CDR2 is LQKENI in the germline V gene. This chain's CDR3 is CASSPGTGQYEQYF. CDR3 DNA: TGTGCCAGCTCACCCGGGACAGGGCAGTACGAGCAGTACTTC.

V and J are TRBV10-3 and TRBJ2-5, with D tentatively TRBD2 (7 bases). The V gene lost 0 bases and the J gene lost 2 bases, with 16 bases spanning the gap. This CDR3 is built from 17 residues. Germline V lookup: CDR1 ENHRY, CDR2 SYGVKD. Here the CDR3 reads CAISESTPGGLQETQYF. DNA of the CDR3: TGTGCCATCAGTGAGTCGACCCCGGGGGGCCTACAAGAGACCCAGTACTTC.

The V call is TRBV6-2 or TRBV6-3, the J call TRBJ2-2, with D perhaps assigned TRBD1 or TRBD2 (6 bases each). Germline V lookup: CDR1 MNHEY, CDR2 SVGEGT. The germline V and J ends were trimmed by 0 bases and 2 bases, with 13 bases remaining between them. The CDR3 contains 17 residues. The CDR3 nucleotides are TGTGCCAGCAGTTACTCGTTGGGGGGCTTTAACACCGGGGAGCTGTTTTTT. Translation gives CASSYSLGGFNTGELFF.

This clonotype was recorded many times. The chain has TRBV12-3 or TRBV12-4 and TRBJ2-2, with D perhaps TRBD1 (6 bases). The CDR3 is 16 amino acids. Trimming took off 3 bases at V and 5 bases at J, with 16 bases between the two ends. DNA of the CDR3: TGTGCCAGCAGTTTTTCCTGGGGGCGGCAAACCGGGGAGCTGTTTTTT. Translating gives CASSFSWGRQTGELFF.

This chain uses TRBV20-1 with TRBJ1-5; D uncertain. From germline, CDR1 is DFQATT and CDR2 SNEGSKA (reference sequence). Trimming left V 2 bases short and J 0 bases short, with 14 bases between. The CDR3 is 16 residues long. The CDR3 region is CSARQTHPNSNQPQHF. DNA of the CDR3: TGCAGTGCTAGACAGACCCACCCCAATAGCAATCAGCCCCAGCATTTT.